This is a list of T cell receptor beta chains from one sample in a study of blood T cells in healthy people across ages. Via MiXCR, TCRdb re-called the 5' RACE reads, giving one row per CDR3 protein. The sample consists of 600,000 to 850,000 distinct CDR3 sequences, roughly 41% of them appearing once. Sequenced sample: blood. These receptor sequences come from an older woman in good health. CDR3s include the opening cysteine and the closing phenylalanine or tryptophan. Each record gives: clone size, V gene, D gene, J gene, CDR3 protein, CDR3 DNA. A D gene is named only where the DNA matches it firmly. Expanded clones are given a class, and other clones once, few, many or no size at all.

>.|TRBV28|.|TRBJ2-7
CASTRTYEQYF
TGTGCCAGCACTAGGACCTACGAGCAGTACTTC
>.|TRBV5-6|TRBD2|TRBJ2-7
CASSLGAGGYEQYF
TGTGCCAGCAGCTTGGGCGCGGGAGGGTACGAGCAGTACTTC
>.|TRBV5-1|.|TRBJ1-1
CASSLATNTEAFF
TGCGCCAGCAGCCTGGCGACGAACACTGAAGCTTTCTTT
>.|TRBV7-9|.|TRBJ2-5
CASSPPSGLNQETQYF
TGTGCCAGCAGCCCCCCCTCCGGACTGAACCAAGAGACCCAGTACTTC
>.|TRBV11-1|.|TRBJ2-1
CASRKGSSETQFF
TGTGCCAGTAGGAAGGGGTCCAGTGAGACCCAGTTCTTC
>.|TRBV15|.|TRBJ1-1
CATSRSPRDIRNTEAFF
TGTGCCACCAGCAGATCGCCCCGGGACATACGGAACACTGAAGCTTTCTTT
>.|TRBV20-1|.|TRBJ2-7
CSASSGRSYEQYF
TGCAGTGCTAGTTCGGGTCGCTCCTACGAGCAGTACTTC
>.|TRBV7-9|TRBD2|TRBJ2-1
CASSSLAGESIPGKFF
TGTGCCAGCAGCTCCCTGGCGGGGGAGTCCATACCTGGGAAGTTCTTC
>.|TRBV7-9|.|TRBJ1-1
CASSLDRDNAEAFF
TGTGCCAGCAGCTTAGACAGGGATAATGCTGAAGCTTTCTTT
>many|TRBV12-3/TRBV12-4|.|TRBJ2-3
CASSFGTVGTDTQYF
TGTGCCAGCAGTTTTGGAACAGTGGGGACAGATACGCAGTATTTT